The rows below give T cell receptor beta chains drawn from one sample of a study of shared clonotypes between healthy human individuals. Generated by immunoSEQ multiplex PCR, the TCRdb table keeps only in-frame clones and is missing some. The table has about 2 million clones, 85% to 95% seen once. The sample taken for sequencing was naive CD8+ T cells sorted from blood. Every receptor here comes from a man younger than 35 in good health. CDR3s include the opening cysteine and the closing phenylalanine or tryptophan. A D gene is named only where the DNA matches it firmly. Clone size, where shown, is once, few, many, or a class for clones that have expanded.

j_call | v_call | clone_size | d_call | cdr3_aa | cdr3_nt
TRBJ2-1 | TRBV12-5 | once | TRBD2 | CASGGPGLADNEQFF | TGTGCTAGTGGTGGGCCGGGACTAGCCGACAATGAGCAGTTCTTC
TRBJ1-2 | TRBV13 | - | - | CASSATGEINYGYTF | TGTGCCAGCAGCGCGACGGGGGAGATTAACTATGGCTACACCTTC
TRBJ1-5 | TRBV13 | few | TRBD1 | CASSMGQEVEPQHF | TGTGCCAGCAGCATGGGACAGGAGGTAGAGCCCCAGCATTTT
TRBJ2-3 | TRBV4-1 | - | TRBD2 | CASSHLAGGTDTQYF | TGCGCCAGCAGCCACTTAGCGGGAGGCACAGATACGCAGTATTTT
TRBJ1-2 | TRBV13 | - | - | CASSEQGGYGYTF | TGTGCCAGCAGCGAACAGGGCGGCTATGGCTACACCTTC
TRBJ2-7 | TRBV29-1 | - | TRBD2 | CSVEWSSGGKKGEQYF | TGCAGCGTTGAATGGAGTAGCGGGGGGAAGAAGGGCGAGCAGTACTTC
TRBJ2-1 | TRBV7-2 | - | TRBD1 | CATLTGGIYNEQFF | TGTGCCACCCTAACAGGGGGCATTTACAATGAGCAGTTCTTC
TRBJ2-1 | TRBV30 | - | - | CAWSVASGFLYNEQFF | TGTGCCTGGAGCGTCGCATCGGGGTTTCTCTACAATGAGCAGTTCTTC
TRBJ2-3 | TRBV5-4 | - | TRBD1 | CASSLPGQGTDTQYF | TGTGCCAGCAGCTTACCGGGACAGGGGACAGATACGCAGTATTTT
TRBJ1-1 | TRBV9 | - | - | CASSVFSKNTEAFF | TGTGCCAGCAGCGTGTTCTCAAAGAACACTGAAGCTTTCTTT
TRBJ2-7 | TRBV5-6 | - | TRBD2 | CASSMRGVLAGAYEQYF | TGTGCCAGCAGCATGAGGGGGGTGCTAGCGGGAGCCTACGAGCAGTACTTC
TRBJ2-7 | TRBV10-2 | - | TRBD1 | CASQITGAHEQYF | TGCGCCAGTCAAATTACAGGGGCCCACGAGCAGTACTTC
TRBJ1-2 | TRBV5-3 | - | - | CARSPSGHLYGYTF | TGTGCCAGAAGCCCAAGCGGACATCTCTATGGCTACACCTTC
TRBJ2-7 | TRBV7-9 | - | - | CASSDMGEQYF | TGTGCCAGCAGCGATATGGGTGAGCAGTACTTC
TRBJ2-3 | TRBV19 | - | - | CASSIDPLATFSTDTQYF | TGTGCCAGTAGTATAGACCCCCTTGCAACCTTCAGCACAGATACGCAGTATTTT
TRBJ2-2 | TRBV11-2 | - | TRBD2 | CASSLEASGVTGELFF | TGTGCCAGCAGCTTAGAAGCTAGCGGTGTCACCGGGGAGCTGTTTTTT
TRBJ2-7 | TRBV10-2 | - | - | CASSELGYEQYF | TGCGCCAGCAGTGAGTTAGGGTACGAGCAGTACTTC
TRBJ2-7 | TRBV30 | - | TRBD1 | CAWSTGAGYEQYF | TGTGCCTGGAGTACAGGGGCCGGATACGAGCAGTACTTC
TRBJ2-1 | TRBV6-5 | - | TRBD2 | CASSFSGETYNEQFF | TGTGCCAGCAGCTTTAGCGGGGAGACCTACAATGAGCAGTTCTTC
TRBJ2-5 | TRBV27 | once | - | CASSLQGAGETQYF | TGTGCCAGCAGTTTACAAGGGGCCGGAGAGACCCAGTACTTC
TRBJ2-2 | TRBV6-1 | - | TRBD2 | CASSEWGLASSGELFF | TGTGCCAGCAGTGAATGGGGACTAGCCTCCTCCGGGGAGCTGTTTTTT
TRBJ2-6 | TRBV10-3 | - | TRBD2 | CAISERGVGANVLTF | TGTGCCATCAGTGAGCGGGGGGTTGGGGCCAACGTCCTGACTTTC
TRBJ2-2 | TRBV5-8 | - | TRBD1 | CASSWPSGTDTGELFF | TGTGCCAGCAGCTGGCCGTCTGGGACAGACACCGGGGAGCTGTTTTTT
TRBJ2-7 | TRBV5-6 | - | - | CASSLVSDNAEQYF | TGTGCCAGCAGCTTGGTGTCCGACAATGCGGAGCAGTACTTC
TRBJ1-1 | TRBV28 | - | - | CATQKGPYTEAFF | TGTGCCACGCAAAAAGGCCCCTACACTGAAGCTTTCTTT
TRBJ2-7 | TRBV6-6 | - | TRBD2 | CASSYPSWREGYEQYF | TGTGCCAGCAGTTACCCAAGTTGGCGGGAGGGGTACGAGCAGTACTTC
TRBJ2-1 | TRBV15 | - | - | CATSPGSNEQFF | TGTGCCACCAGCCCAGGTAGTAATGAGCAGTTCTTC
TRBJ2-3 | TRBV6-6 | once | TRBD2 | CASSPRAGEGTDTQYF | TGTGCCAGCAGTCCACGTGCGGGGGAGGGCACAGATACGCAGTATTTT
TRBJ1-2 | TRBV7-9 | - | TRBD1 | CASSPGGGTGGYKFYGYTF | TGTGCCAGCAGCCCAGGAGGAGGGACAGGGGGTTATAAATTTTATGGCTACACCTTC
TRBJ2-1 | TRBV9 | - | - | CASSVEARGPDEQFF | TGTGCCAGCAGCGTAGAGGCGAGGGGTCCCGATGAGCAGTTCTTC
TRBJ2-7 | TRBV6-6 | - | TRBD1 | CASSLTGTGGHEQYF | TGTGCCAGCAGCCTGACCGGGACAGGGGGCCACGAGCAGTACTTC
TRBJ2-1 | TRBV7-6 | - | TRBD2 | CASSLEAGGPADEQFF | TGTGCCAGCAGCTTAGAAGCGGGGGGGCCTGCCGATGAGCAGTTCTTC
TRBJ1-1 | TRBV7-6 | - | - | CASSLAGGKTEAFF | TGTGCCAGCAGCTTAGCGGGGGGCAAGACTGAAGCTTTCTTT
TRBJ1-6 | TRBV5-5 | - | - | CASSTRGGFNSPLHF | TGTGCCAGCAGCACCAGGGGAGGGTTTAATTCACCCCTCCACTTT
TRBJ2-7 | TRBV15 | once | - | CATSRIGYEQYF | TGTGCCACCAGCCGAATAGGCTACGAGCAGTACTTC
TRBJ2-2 | TRBV27 | - | TRBD2 | CASSDSGVSGELFF | TGTGCCAGCAGTGATAGCGGGGTGAGCGGGGAGCTGTTTTTT
TRBJ1-5 | TRBV27 | once | - | CASSPGLSNQPQHF | TGTGCCAGCAGTCCGGGACTGAGCAATCAGCCCCAGCATTTT
TRBJ2-7 | TRBV4-1 | - | - | CASSQEYVRNEQYF | TGCGCCAGCAGCCAAGAATACGTGAGGAACGAGCAGTACTTC
TRBJ1-6 | TRBV4-3 | - | TRBD1 | CASSQTGVSSPLHF | TGCGCCAGCAGCCAGACAGGGGTTAGTTCACCCCTCCACTTT
TRBJ2-2 | TRBV5-1 | - | - | CASSLAQGNTGELFF | TGCGCCAGCAGCTTGGCGCAGGGGAACACCGGGGAGCTGTTTTTT
TRBJ2-4 | TRBV20-1 | - | - | CSAQENIQYF | TGCAGTGCTCAAGAGAACATTCAGTACTTC
TRBJ2-5 | TRBV13 | - | TRBD1 | CASSPGTENHVEETQYF | TGTGCCAGCAGCCCAGGGACAGAAAACCACGTGGAGGAGACCCAGTACTTC